The 13 T cell receptor beta chains below come from one sample, sequenced in a study of OX40 agonist ivuxolimab in advanced cancers. Generated by immunoSEQ multiplex PCR, the TCRdb table keeps only in-frame clones and is missing some. The sample records 100,000 to 150,000 clones, around 92% being singletons. The sample was CD4+ or CD8+ T cells sorted from blood, taken in a trial of the OX40 agonist ivuxolimab. The receptors here all came from an adult with an advanced solid tumor such as melanoma, head and neck, liver or kidney cancer.

This clone was detected only once. The rearrangement uses TRBV6-4 and TRBJ2-2; 8 bases agree with TRBD1. CDR3 length equals 15 residues. The germline gives CDR1 MRHNA, CDR2 SNTAGT. V was clipped by 2 bases and J by 4 bases; unmatched bases: 3. The CDR3 coding sequence is TGTGCCAGCAGTGACAAAACAGGGGGCACCGGGGAGCTGTTTTTT. Protein: CASSDKTGGTGELFF.

The chain is built from TRBV5-1 and TRBJ1-1; D might be TRBD1 (5 bases). The CDR3 length is 15 residues. The germline CDR1 and CDR2 sequences are SGHRS and YFSETQ. V gave up 8 bases and J gave up 1 base, with 18 bases separating them. The CDR3 region has the DNA TGCGCCAGTCTCCCGACAGCGGGACCGAACACTGAAGCTTTCTTT. It translates to CASLPTAGPNTEAFF.

This clone was recorded only once. The chain combines TRBV5-6 with TRBJ1-5; D might be TRBD1 (5 bases). The CDR3 consists of 14 residues. Germline loops: CDR1 SGHDT, CDR2 YYEEEE. Trimming removed 2 bases at V and 0 bases at J, with 6 bases between. CDR3 sequence (DNA): TGTGCCAGCAGCTTAGGGACTAGCAATCAGCCCCAGCATTTT. Translating it yields CASSLGTSNQPQHF. The variable domain in full, completed from reference TRBV5-6 and TRBJ1-5, reads DAGVTQSPTHLIKTRGQQVTLRCSPKSGHDTVSWYQQALGQGPQFIFQYYEEEERQRGNFPDRFSGHQFPNYSSELNVNALLLGDSALYLCASSLGTSNQPQHFGDGTRLSIL.

The V and J genes are TRBV18 and TRBJ2-7, with 8 bases aligning to TRBD2. V dropped 6 bases and J dropped 2; count of bases not matched to a gene: 6. CDR3 length: 14 residues. Looked up from germline, CDR1 is KGHSH and CDR2 is LQKENI. This CDR3 is CASSPTSGAYEQYF. CDR3 DNA sequence: TGTGCCAGCTCTCCAACTAGCGGCGCCTACGAGCAGTACTTC.

The chain is built from TRBV6-7 and TRBJ2-4; perhaps TRBD1 as D (5 bases). TRBV6-7 carries the ORF label, with uncertain function. This CDR3 spans 17 amino acids. Trimming cost V 5 bases and J 3 bases, with 20 bases left between them. CDR3 protein: CASSIGPQGFGKNIQYF. In nucleotides, the CDR3 is TGTGCCAGCAGTATAGGCCCGCAGGGATTCGGCAAAAACATTCAGTACTTC.

This clone appeared once. The chain employs TRBV4-1 and TRBJ1-5, with D uncertain. Germline lookup yields CDR1 MGHRA and CDR2 YSYEKL. The CDR3 spans 20 residues. Deletions cut 0 bases from V and 0 bases from J, with 21 bases between. In DNA, the CDR3 is TGCGCCAGCAGCCAAGATGGCTGGTCTCTTGGCCTCTATAGCAATCAGCCCCAGCATTTT. Translating gives CASSQDGWSLGLYSNQPQHF.

The chain carries TRBV7-6 and TRBJ2-5; 7 bases align to TRBD2. Losses at the gene ends were 2 bases for V and 5 bases for J; bases not matched to a gene: 5. The germline V gene encodes CDR1 SGHVS and CDR2 FNYEAQ. CDR3 length equals 14 residues. CDR3 in amino acids: CASSLNQGGETQYF. For the CDR3, the DNA is TGTGCCAGCAGCTTAAACCAGGGAGGGGAGACCCAGTACTTC.

The chain combines TRBV29-1 with TRBJ2-1; D gene uncertain. The V end lost 7 bases, the J end lost 6 bases, and 13 bases lay between the germline ends. From germline, CDR1 is SQVTM and CDR2 ANQGSEA. The CDR3 extends over 12 amino acids. CDR3 residues: CSAPDLGNEQFF. The CDR3 nucleotides read TGCAGCGCCCCGGATTTGGGCAATGAGCAGTTCTTC.

This clone has just one count. This chain connects TRBV10-3 to TRBJ2-5, with 10 bases identical to TRBD1. The DNA matches TRBJ2-7 better at its end, which makes the J call doubtful. This CDR3 has 15 residues. Germline CDR1 ENHRY, CDR2 SYGVKD. CDR3 amino acids: CAISESGTGAYEQYF. The DNA for the CDR3 is TGTGCCATCAGTGAGTCCGGGACAGGGGCCTACGAGCAGTACTTC.

The chain carries TRBV19 and TRBJ2-1; D is undetermined. The CDR3 consists of 11 residues. Germline CDR1 and CDR2: LNHDA and SQIVND (reference sequence). V shed 5 bases and J shed 10 bases, with 9 bases lying between them. CDR3 residues: CASSSVAEQFF. In DNA form, the CDR3 reads TGTGCCAGTAGTTCCGTGGCGGAGCAGTTCTTC.

This clone came up once. The V call is TRBV7-9, the J call TRBJ1-1; D gene uncertain. Trimming left V 3 bases short and J 6 bases short, with 14 bases between. Germline V gives CDR1 SEHNR, CDR2 FQNEAQ (reference sequence). The CDR3 sequence is 14 residues long. CDR3 sequence: CASSFLYTTSEAFF. CDR3 sequence (DNA): TGTGCCAGCAGCTTTTTGTACACAACCTCTGAAGCTTTCTTT.

The chain carries TRBV28 and TRBJ2-4; possibly TRBD1 for D (5 bases). With 7 bases removed from V and 1 base from J, the gap between germline ends came to 20 bases. This CDR3 spans 17 amino acids. Germline loops: CDR1 MDHEN, CDR2 SYDVKM. The CDR3 coding sequence is TGTGCCAGCACCCCAGGGATAGCCTTGGAGGCCAAAAACATTCAGTACTTC. Translating it yields CASTPGIALEAKNIQYF. The full variable domain, rest sourced from reference TRBV28 and TRBJ2-4, is DVKVTQSSRYLVKRTGEKVFLECVQDMDHENMFWYRQDPGLGLRLIYFSYDVKMKEKGDIPEGYSVSREKKERFSLILESASTNQTSMYLCASTPGIALEAKNIQYFGAGTRLSVL.

The rearrangement joins TRBV5-5 to TRBJ1-5, with D unresolved. V lost 4 bases, J lost 1 base, and 6 bases lay in between. Germline V gene lookup returns CDR1 SGHKS and CDR2 YYEKEE (reference sequence). The CDR3 runs 13 residues. The CDR3 DNA is TGTGCCAGCAGCCTGGAGAGCAATCAGCCCCAGCATTTT. Protein sequence: CASSLESNQPQHF.